Below, 32 T cell receptor beta chains from the same sample are listed, as sequenced in a study of blood T cell repertoires in COVID-19. The repertoire was sequenced with immunoSEQ multiplex PCR; TCRdb's copy has only in-frame clones and lacks some. In the table there are about 220,000 clones, around 82% of which are singletons. Sequenced input: peripheral blood. All receptors come from a woman aged 70-85 years with acute or convalescent COVID-19.

The chain recombines TRBV3-1 (or the pseudogene TRBV3-2) with TRBJ2-3; D is perhaps TRBD2 (5 bases). Germline CDR1 is LGHDT and CDR2 is YNNKEL (reference sequence). Trimming pared 1 base from V and 4 bases from J, leaving 12 bases between. This CDR3 has 15 residues. CDR3 bases: TGTGCCAGCAGCCAAGCGGGGTCCTGGGCAGATACGCAGTATTTT. This sequence encodes CASSQAGSWADTQYF.

The genes are TRBV29-1 and TRBJ2-5, with D maybe TRBD1 (6 bases). Germline CDR1 is SQVTM and CDR2 is ANQGSEA. The CDR3 has 13 amino acids. The germline V and J ends were trimmed by 4 bases and 7 bases, with 16 bases remaining between them. The CDR3 is CSVGTETRSTQYF. DNA for the CDR3: TGCAGCGTTGGGACAGAGACCCGGTCGACCCAGTACTTC.

The chain is built from TRBV19 and TRBJ2-2; TRBD1 agrees at 11 bases. The V gene's germline CDR1 is LNHDA and CDR2 SQIVND (reference sequence). The CDR3 spans 17 residues. The ends lost 1 base at V and 4 bases at J; junction bases unmatched: 5. The CDR3 here is CASSIGRGQGGTGELFF. CDR3 sequence (DNA): TGTGCCAGTAGTATAGGGAGGGGACAGGGGGGCACCGGGGAGCTGTTTTTT. Complete variable domain (other parts from reference TRBV19 and TRBJ2-2): DGGITQSPKYLFRKEGQNVTLSCEQNLNHDAMYWYRQDPGQGLRLIYYSQIVNDFQKGDIAEGYSVSREKKESFPLTVTSAQKNPTAFYLCASSIGRGQGGTGELFFGEGSRLTVL.

The chain has TRBV27 and TRBJ2-7; TRBD2 might be the D (6 bases). Germline CDR1 MNHEY, CDR2 SMNVEV (reference sequence). This CDR3 is 14 amino acids long. The germline V and J ends were trimmed by 6 bases and 2 bases, with 14 bases remaining between them. The CDR3 nucleotides are TGTGCCAGCAGGGGGGACTTTGGGGCCTACGAGCAGTACTTC. As protein: CASRGDFGAYEQYF.

V usage is TRBV5-1 and J usage is TRBJ2-5; 7 bases fit TRBD1. Germline V lookup: CDR1 SGHRS, CDR2 YFSETQ. There are 14 residues in the CDR3. The junction had 7 bases not matched to a gene; V was cut back by 3 bases and J by 5 bases. The CDR3 reads CASSSKDRVETQYF. CDR3 nucleotide sequence: TGCGCCAGCAGCTCAAAAGACAGGGTTGAGACCCAGTACTTC.

The gene calls are TRBV5-1 and TRBJ2-1, with TRBD1 identical over 7 bases. Germline V gene data show CDR1 as SGHRS and CDR2 as YFSETQ. V was pared by 2 bases and J by 1 base, with 6 bases of the junction left unmatched. The CDR3 is made up of 16 amino acids. Here the CDR3 DNA reads TGCGCCAGCAGCTTTACCGGGACAGCGTCCTACAATGAGCAGTTCTTC. Translating it yields CASSFTGTASYNEQFF.

The gene calls are TRBV12-3 or TRBV12-4 and TRBJ2-5; perhaps TRBD1 as D (7 bases). The CDR3 consists of 12 residues. The V end lost 8 bases, the J end lost 2 bases, and 9 bases lay between the germline ends. The CDR3 reads CASQGGQETQYF. CDR3 nucleotides: TGTGCCAGCCAGGGGGGACAAGAGACCCAGTACTTC.

This chain uses TRBV29-1 with TRBJ1-4, with 7 bases that match TRBD1. The CDR3 is 16 residues long. J lost 5 bases, V lost 5 bases, and 14 bases had no gene match. CDR1 and CDR2 from the germline V gene are SQVTM and ANQGSEA. CDR3 protein: CSVFGDRQGSNEKLFF. CDR3 sequence (DNA): TGCAGCGTTTTTGGGGATCGACAGGGCTCAAATGAAAAACTGTTTTTT.

The rearrangement joins TRBV18 to TRBJ1-2; perhaps TRBD1 as D (6 bases). This CDR3 is 14 amino acids long. Trimming stripped 2 bases from V and 8 bases from J, with 15 bases between. The germline CDR1 and CDR2 sequences are KGHSH and LQKENI. In nucleotides, the CDR3 is TGTGCCAGCTCACCAGGTAACAGGGTAGACGGCTACACCTTC. It is translated as CASSPGNRVDGYTF. The full variable domain, in which reference TRBV18 and TRBJ1-2 provide the parts outside the CDR3, is NAGVMQNPRHLVRRRGQEARLRCSPMKGHSHVYWYRQLPEEGLKFMVYLQKENIIDESGMPKERFSAEFPKEGPSILRIQQVVRGDSAAYFCASSPGNRVDGYTFGSGTRLTVV.

The rearrangement links TRBV11-2 to TRBJ2-3; 8 nucleotides agree with TRBD2. CDR1 and CDR2 from the germline V gene are SGHAT and FQNNGV. The trim removed 3 bases at V and 2 bases at J, leaving 4 bases unmatched. The CDR3 is 15 amino acids. DNA for the CDR3: TGTGCCAGCAGCTTCCCGGGGGGGTACACAGATACGCAGTATTTT. Its protein product is CASSFPGGYTDTQYF.

J is TRBJ1-6 and V is TRBV9; 9 bases align to TRBD1. J lost 9 bases, V lost 4 bases, and 5 bases had no gene match. The CDR3 is 14 amino acids. Germline assignment: CDR1 SGDLS and CDR2 YYNGEE. CDR3 in amino acids: CASSQDRGISPLHF. CDR3 DNA: TGTGCCAGCAGCCAGGACAGGGGTATTTCACCCCTCCACTTT.

The V and J genes are TRBV2 and TRBJ1-2; TRBD1 matches 7 bases. The CDR3 loop spans 11 amino acids. Germline lookup yields CDR1 SNHLY and CDR2 FYNNEI. The J segment lost 7 bases and the V segment lost 10 bases, leaving 6 bases of the junction unmatched. The CDR3 DNA reads as TGTGCCACCTCAGGGGGTTCTGGCTACACCTTC. Translated: CATSGGSGYTF.

The chain couples TRBV5-1 to TRBJ1-6; tentative D call: TRBD1 (6 bases). This CDR3 spans 17 amino acids. Germline-derived CDR1 and CDR2 are SGHRS and YFSETQ. V lost 5 bases to trimming and J lost 6 bases, with 21 bases between them. CDR3 residues: CASSLGPGGQSNSPLHF. The CDR3 nucleotides read TGCGCCAGCAGTCTTGGGCCGGGTGGACAGTCTAATTCACCCCTCCACTTT.

The rearrangement links TRBV24-1 to TRBJ2-5; a possible D gene is TRBD1 (5 bases). Germline V gene sequence: CDR1 KGHDR, CDR2 SFDVKD. This CDR3 region has 16 residues. Trimming shortened V by 5 bases and J by 0 bases, and 15 bases separated the two germline ends. CDR3 region: CATSGPGARDQETQYF. The CDR3 DNA reads as TGTGCCACCAGTGGACCTGGGGCCCGAGACCAAGAGACCCAGTACTTC.

The chain uses TRBV6-5 and TRBJ2-2, with D possibly matching TRBD2 (5 bases). The CDR3 length is 13 residues. V was trimmed by 8 bases and J by 4 bases, leaving 11 bases between them. Germline loops: CDR1 MNHEY, CDR2 SVGAGI. The CDR3 DNA reads as TGTGCCAGCGGCCCTCGGGGCACCGGGGAGCTGTTTTTT. Its protein is CASGPRGTGELFF.

The genes are TRBV30 and TRBJ2-1; tentative D call: TRBD2 (6 bases). The germline V gene encodes CDR1 GTSNPN and CDR2 SVGIG (reference sequence). The CDR3 extends over 13 amino acids. V gave up 3 bases and J gave up 0 bases, with 6 bases separating them. The CDR3 loop reads CAWRGGSYNEQFF. CDR3 DNA sequence: TGTGCCTGGAGGGGAGGCTCCTACAATGAGCAGTTCTTC.

The V gene is TRBV10-3, the J gene TRBJ2-7; D possibly corresponds to TRBD2 (7 bases). The germline V gene has CDR1 ENHRY and CDR2 SYGVKD. The CDR3 covers 14 residues. V was pared by 10 bases and J by 2 bases, with 18 bases between. For the CDR3, the DNA is TGTGCCACCCGCCTCGGGGGGCAGGCCTACGAGCAGTACTTC. Protein product: CATRLGGQAYEQYF.

The V call is TRBV3-1 (or the pseudogene TRBV3-2), the J call TRBJ2-7, with 8 bases that match TRBD2. The J segment lost 5 bases and the V segment lost 3 bases, leaving 6 bases of the junction unmatched. CDR1 and CDR2 from the germline V gene are LGHDT and YNNKEL (reference sequence). CDR3 length: 14 amino acids. This CDR3 reads CASSQGLVIHEQYF. The CDR3 DNA reads TGTGCCAGCAGCCAGGGACTAGTGATCCACGAGCAGTACTTC.

This clone was seen once. The CDR3 is CASSRIQGPQETQYF. The CDR3 region has the DNA TGTGCCAGCAGCCGGATACAGGGCCCCCAAGAGACCCAGTACTTC. The chain recombines TRBV4-2 with TRBJ2-5; possibly TRBD1 for D (6 bases). The CDR3 sequence is 15 residues long. The V end was cut by 4 bases, the J end by 1 base, with 13 bases between. From germline, CDR1 is LGHNA and CDR2 YNFKEQ.

The rearrangement uses TRBV16 and TRBJ2-3; 10 nucleotides match TRBD1. The CDR3 covers 15 residues. Germline loops: CDR1 KGHSY, CDR2 FQNENV. V shed 4 bases, J shed 11 bases, and the junction held 12 bases outside the gene matches. The CDR3 bases are TGTGCCAGCAGCCTCCAGACAGGGGGCGGCCAGAAGCAGTATTTT. Protein sequence: CASSLQTGGGQKQYF. The whole variable domain, filled in from reference TRBV16 and TRBJ2-3, reads GEEVAQTPKHLVRGEGQKAKLYCAPIKGHSYVFWYQQVLKNEFKFLISFQNENVFDETGMPKERFSAKCLPNSPCSLEIQATKLEDSAVYFCASSLQTGGGQKQYFGPGTRLTVL.

V and J are TRBV6-5 and TRBJ2-2; TRBD2 might be the D (5 bases). CDR3 length: 14 amino acids. Germline lookup yields CDR1 MNHEY and CDR2 SVGAGI. Trimming shortened V by 2 bases and J by 5 bases, and 9 bases separated the two germline ends. The CDR3 loop is CASSYGLYTGELFF. The DNA of the CDR3 is TGTGCCAGCAGTTACGGACTTTATACCGGGGAGCTGTTTTTT.

The chain couples TRBV9 to TRBJ2-3; D ambiguous. V lost 4 bases and J lost 8, with 14 bases in between. The germline CDR1 and CDR2 sequences are SGDLS and YYNGEE. The length of the CDR3 is 13 residues. In nucleotides, the CDR3 is TGTGCCAGCAGCCCCGTCGCGCTTCCTACGCAGTATTTT. Translating it yields CASSPVALPTQYF. Together with reference TRBV9 and TRBJ2-3, the CDR3 gives the full variable domain: DSGVTQTPKHLITATGQRVTLRCSPRSGDLSVYWYQQSLDQGLQFLIQYYNGEERAKGNILERFSAQQFPDLHSELNLSSLELGDSALYFCASSPVALPTQYFGPGTRLTVL.

The DNA for the CDR3 is TGTGCCAGCAGTTTGGGCTTCTACAATGAGCAGTTCTTC. It yields the protein CASSLGFYNEQFF. The chain uses TRBV27 and TRBJ2-1, with unresolved D. V gave up 3 bases and J gave up 3 bases, with 6 bases separating them. CDR1 is MNHEY, CDR2 SMNVEV, per germline (reference sequence). The CDR3 length is 13 residues.

The count of this clone is one. The V gene is TRBV3-1 (or the pseudogene TRBV3-2), the J gene TRBJ2-1; 8 nucleotides match TRBD1. With 7 bases clipped from V and 7 bases from J, the junction kept 6 bases outside the gene matches. Germline V gives CDR1 LGHDT, CDR2 YNNKEL (reference sequence). The CDR3 runs to 13 residues. CDR3 in DNA: TGTGCCAGCACCTCAGGGGGCTCGAATGAGCAGTTCTTC. Encoded protein: CASTSGGSNEQFF.

This sequence joins TRBV3-1 (or the pseudogene TRBV3-2) and TRBJ2-7; TRBD2 is a possible D gene (6 bases). Germline CDR1 LGHDT, CDR2 YNNKEL (reference sequence). The CDR3 loop spans 14 amino acids. V dropped 1 base and J dropped 6 bases, with 13 bases sitting between them. CDR3 sequence: CASSQGDSPTEQYF. CDR3 sequence (DNA): TGTGCCAGCAGCCAAGGGGACTCTCCCACCGAGCAGTACTTC.

The chain joins TRBV19 to TRBJ1-6, with 7 positions matching TRBD1. The CDR3 contains 14 residues. After removal of 6 bases from V and 7 bases from J, the junction contained 6 bases not matched to a gene. Germline lookup yields CDR1 LNHDA and CDR2 SQIVND (reference sequence). In DNA, the CDR3 is TGTGCCAGTAGACCACAGGGGCCAAATTCACCCCTCCACTTT. Translation gives CASRPQGPNSPLHF.

The chain has TRBV24-1 and TRBJ2-5, with D possibly matching TRBD2 (6 bases). The CDR3 is 16 amino acids. In germline, CDR1 is KGHDR, CDR2 SFDVKD. Trimming stripped 5 bases from V and 5 bases from J, with 20 bases between. CDR3 bases: TGTGCCACCAGTGCCCAAGGAGTTGGGAGGAGGGAGACCCAGTACTTC. Its translation: CATSAQGVGRRETQYF.

This clone appeared once. DNA for the CDR3: TGTGCCAGTACCCTGGGACAGGGTAGTCAGCCCCAGCATTTT. Its protein is CASTLGQGSQPQHF. The V and J genes are TRBV19 and TRBJ1-5; 9 bases match TRBD1. The CDR3 runs 14 residues. The junction had 7 bases not matched to a gene; V was cut back by 7 bases and J by 6 bases. Germline V lookup: CDR1 LNHDA, CDR2 SQIVND (reference sequence).

CDR3 sequence: CASSHNRGLRETQYF. The CDR3 coding sequence is TGTGCCAGCAGCCACAACAGGGGGCTCAGGGAGACCCAGTACTTC. The rearrangement uses TRBV14 and TRBJ2-5, with 9 bases that match TRBD1. The CDR3 contains 15 residues. The germline V gene encodes CDR1 SGHDN and CDR2 FVKESK. V trimming: 3 bases; J trimming: 5 bases; junction bases outside the gene matches: 7.

The genes are TRBV11-2 and TRBJ2-7; 10 nucleotides match TRBD2. The CDR3 sequence is 14 residues long. Germline V CDR1 and CDR2: SGHAT, FQNNGV. J lost 0 bases, V lost 7 bases, and 3 bases had no gene match. CDR3 nucleotides: TGTGCCAGCACTCGACTAGCGGGCTCCTACGAGCAGTACTTC. Amino acids: CASTRLAGSYEQYF.

V and J are TRBV29-1 and TRBJ2-3, with 8 nucleotides matching TRBD2. The junction had 2 bases not matched to a gene; V was cut back by 7 bases and J by 5 bases. This CDR3 region has 11 residues. CDR1 SQVTM and CDR2 ANQGSEA come from the germline V gene. CDR3 DNA: TGCAGCGGAGCGGGGGAAGATACGCAGTATTTT. The encoded protein is CSGAGEDTQYF.

This clone appeared a few times. This chain uses TRBV7-5 with TRBJ2-7; TRBD1 is taken as the D call from the table, unchecked against the DNA. TRBV7-5 is a recognized pseudogene. The CDR3 spans 16 residues. The CDR3 reads CVRSLALRDISYEQYF. The CDR3 coding sequence is TGTGTCAGAAGCTTAGCTTTGAGGGACATTTCCTACGAGCAGTACTTC.